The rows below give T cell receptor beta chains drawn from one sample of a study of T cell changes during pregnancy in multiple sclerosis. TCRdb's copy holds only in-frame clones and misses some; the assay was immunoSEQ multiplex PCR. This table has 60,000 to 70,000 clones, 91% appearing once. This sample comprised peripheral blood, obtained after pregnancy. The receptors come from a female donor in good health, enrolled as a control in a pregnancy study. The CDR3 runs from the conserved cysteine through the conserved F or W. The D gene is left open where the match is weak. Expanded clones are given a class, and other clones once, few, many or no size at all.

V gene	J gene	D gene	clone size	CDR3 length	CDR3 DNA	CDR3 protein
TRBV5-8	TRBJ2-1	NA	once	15	TGTGCCAGCAGCCCCCCCGGGGGGCTCTACAATGAGCAGTTCTTC	CASSPPGGLYNEQFF
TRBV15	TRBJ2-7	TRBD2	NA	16	TGTGCCACCAGCCGTACACTAGCGGGGGGTACCTACGAGCAGTACTTC	CATSRTLAGGTYEQYF
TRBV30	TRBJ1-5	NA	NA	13	TGTGCCTGGAGTCAGGAGGGCAATCAGCCCCAGCATTTT	CAWSQEGNQPQHF
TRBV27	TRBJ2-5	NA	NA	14	TGTGCCAGCACCCCCCGGGCGGGGTGGGAGACCCAGTACTTC	CASTPRAGWETQYF
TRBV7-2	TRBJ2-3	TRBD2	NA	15	TGTGCCAGCAGCTTAGCCCGGACTAGCGCAGATACGCAGTATTTT	CASSLARTSADTQYF
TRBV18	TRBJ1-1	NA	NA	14	TGTGCCAGCTCACCCACTTTCCCGAACACTGAAGCTTTCTTT	CASSPTFPNTEAFF
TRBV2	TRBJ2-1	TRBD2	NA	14	TGTGCCCATGATCAGCGGGGGGTTGGGAATGAGCAGTTCTTC	CAHDQRGVGNEQFF
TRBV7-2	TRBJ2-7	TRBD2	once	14	TGTGCCAGCAGCTTTCGGCGGGGGGGCTCCGAGCAGTACTTC	CASSFRRGGSEQYF
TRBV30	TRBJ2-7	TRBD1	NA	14	TGTGCCTGGTCCCGGGACAGGGGTATAATCGAGCAGTACTTC	CAWSRDRGIIEQYF
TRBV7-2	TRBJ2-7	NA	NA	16	TGTGCCAGCAGTTCGTCCCTACAGGGTGGATCCTACGAGCAGTACTTC	CASSSSLQGGSYEQYF
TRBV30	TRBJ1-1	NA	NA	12	TGTGCCTGGAGTCGGTCTTTTGCTGAAGCTTTCTTT	CAWSRSFAEAFF
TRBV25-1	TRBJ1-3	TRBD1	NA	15	TGTGCCAGCAGTGAAAACAGGGGCGGTGGAAACACCATATATTTT	CASSENRGGGNTIYF
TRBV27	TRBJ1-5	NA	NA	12	TGTGCCAGCAGTCAGGGAAATCAGCCCCAGCATTTT	CASSQGNQPQHF
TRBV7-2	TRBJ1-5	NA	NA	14	TGTGCCAGCAGCTTAGAGGGAGGGTGGCAGCCCCAGCATTTT	CASSLEGGWQPQHF
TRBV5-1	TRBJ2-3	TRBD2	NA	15	TGCGCCAGCGGTACTAGCGGACCTAGCACAGATACGCAGTATTTT	CASGTSGPSTDTQYF
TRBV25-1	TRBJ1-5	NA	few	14	TGTGCCAGCAGCGCTAGCGGTGGGGATCAGCCCCAGCATTTT	CASSASGGDQPQHF
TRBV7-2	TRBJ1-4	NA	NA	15	TGTGCCAGCAGCATACAGCAGGGTTGGAATGAAAAACTGTTTTTT	CASSIQQGWNEKLFF
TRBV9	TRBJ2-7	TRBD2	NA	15	TGTGCCAGCAGCCTAGGGGGGACTAGCACCTACGAGCAGTACTTC	CASSLGGTSTYEQYF
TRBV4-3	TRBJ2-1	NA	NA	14	TGCGCCAGCAGCCAAGTATCAGGGCCCAATGAGCAGTTCTTC	CASSQVSGPNEQFF
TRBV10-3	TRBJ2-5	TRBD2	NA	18	TGTGCCATCAGTGAGTCTGGATTTGAGCGGGGGGCTCAAGAGACCCAGTACTTC	CAISESGFERGAQETQYF
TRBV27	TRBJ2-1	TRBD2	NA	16	TGTGCCAGCAGTTTAAACGGGGGGGCCTTCTACAATGAGCAGTTCTTC	CASSLNGGAFYNEQFF
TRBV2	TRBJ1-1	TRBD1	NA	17	TGTGCCAGCAGTGACCCGGGACAGGAAACGTGGGCCACTGAAGCTTTCTTT	CASSDPGQETWATEAFF
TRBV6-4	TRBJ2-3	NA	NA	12	TGTGCCAGCAGTGATGGGTCAGGGACGCAGTATTTT	CASSDGSGTQYF
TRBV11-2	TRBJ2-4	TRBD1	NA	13	TGTGCCAGCAGCTTAGACAGGGGGCACATTCAGTACTTC	CASSLDRGHIQYF
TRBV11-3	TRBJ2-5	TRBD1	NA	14	TGTGCCAGCAGCTTACAGGGGGCTCGGAAGACCCAGTACTTC	CASSLQGARKTQYF
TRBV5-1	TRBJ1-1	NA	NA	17	TGCGCCAGCAGCCCTAACTTCGTGGGCGGGGGGGGCACTGAAGCTTTCTTT	CASSPNFVGGGGTEAFF
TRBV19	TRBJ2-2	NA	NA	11	TGTGCCAGCTACGCCCCCGGGGAGCTGTTTTTT	CASYAPGELFF
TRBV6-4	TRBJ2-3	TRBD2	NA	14	TGTGCCAGCAGTGACGCGCGGGGGTCAGATACGCAGTATTTT	CASSDARGSDTQYF
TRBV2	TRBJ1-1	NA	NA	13	TGTGCCAGCAGTGAGTCCAGTACCAGAGGAGCTTTCTTT	CASSESSTRGAFF
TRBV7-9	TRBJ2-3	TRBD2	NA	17	TGTGCCAGCAGCTTACAGCTAGCGGGGGCCAGCACAGATACGCAGTATTTT	CASSLQLAGASTDTQYF
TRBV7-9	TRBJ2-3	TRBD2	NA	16	TGTGCCAGCAGCCTACAAAAAGCGGGGGGGCGAGATACGCAGTATTTT	CASSLQKAGGRDTQYF
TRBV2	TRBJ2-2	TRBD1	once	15	TGTGCCAGTTCCCGGGACAGGGGGGATCCCGGGGAGCTGTTTTTT	CASSRDRGDPGELFF
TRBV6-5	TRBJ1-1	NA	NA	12	TGTGCCAGCCTGCGGGAGGGGACTGAAGCTTTCTTT	CASLREGTEAFF
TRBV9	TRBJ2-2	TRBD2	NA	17	TGTGCCAGCAGCGTAGACCCGCGGGGGGGCCCAGCCGGGGAGCTGTTTTTT	CASSVDPRGGPAGELFF
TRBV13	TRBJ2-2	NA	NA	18	TGTGCCAGCAGCCGCATGATCTTAGCGGCGCGTAACACCGGGGAGCTGTTTTTT	CASSRMILAARNTGELFF
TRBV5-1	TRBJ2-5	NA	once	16	TGCGCCAGCAGCTTGGGGGTTGACATAAACGAAGAGACCCAGTACTTC	CASSLGVDINEETQYF
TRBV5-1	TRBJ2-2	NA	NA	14	TGCGCCAGCAGCTTACAGGGAAAGTCCAGGGAGCTGTTTTTT	CASSLQGKSRELFF
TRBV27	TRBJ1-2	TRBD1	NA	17	TGTGCCAGCAGTTTATACCCCAGCGGACAGGGACTCTATGGCTACACCTTC	CASSLYPSGQGLYGYTF
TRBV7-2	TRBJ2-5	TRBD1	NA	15	TGTGCCAGCAGCCAACCCCGGACAGGACAAGAGACCCAGTACTTC	CASSQPRTGQETQYF
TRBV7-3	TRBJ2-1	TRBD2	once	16	TGTGCCAGCAGCTTCACCGGACTAGGAGGATACAATGAGCAGTTCTTC	CASSFTGLGGYNEQFF
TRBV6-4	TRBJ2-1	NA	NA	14	TGTGCCAGCAGTGAACAGGGTCAGGACAATGAGCAGTTCTTC	CASSEQGQDNEQFF
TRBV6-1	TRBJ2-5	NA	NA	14	TGTGCCAGCTCAAGATGGGAGGAAGGAGAGACCCAGTACTTC	CASSRWEEGETQYF
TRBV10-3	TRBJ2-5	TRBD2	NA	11	TGTGCCATCGGACTAGCAGAGACCCAGTACTTC	CAIGLAETQYF
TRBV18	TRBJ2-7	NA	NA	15	TGTGCCAGCTCACCACTCCCCATTGGTCGGTACGAGCAGTACTTC	CASSPLPIGRYEQYF
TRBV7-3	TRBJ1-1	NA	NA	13	TGTGCCAGCAGCTTGCATGTGAGCACTGAAGCTTTCTTT	CASSLHVSTEAFF
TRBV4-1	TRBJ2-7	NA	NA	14	TGCGCCAGCAGCCAAGCAGAACAAACCTACGAGCAGTACTTC	CASSQAEQTYEQYF
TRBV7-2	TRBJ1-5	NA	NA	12	TGTGCCAGCAGTCCAAGCAATCAGCCCCAGCATTTT	CASSPSNQPQHF
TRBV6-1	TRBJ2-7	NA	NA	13	TGTGCCAGCAGTGAATTTCGGGATGGGGAGCAGTACTTC	CASSEFRDGEQYF